The 21 T cell receptor beta chains below come from one sample, sequenced in a study of Ad26.COV2.S vaccination and SARS-CoV-2 variants. Treatment noted: over 15 received Ad26.COV2.S at low or high dose, single or two shots; roughly 5 received placebo; per-sample allocation not given. Collection of the samples took place on day 63 after the first injection of vaccine or placebo. Profiled with immunoSEQ multiplex PCR; TCRdb holds only in-frame clones, not every one. Among roughly 500,000 clones listed, about 91% were seen once. The sequencing here drew on peripheral blood, taken in a trial of Ad26.COV2.S vaccine versus placebo. Every receptor here comes from a person between 18 and 65 years old who received the Ad26.COV2.S COVID-19 vaccine or a placebo.

This chain links TRBV5-1 with TRBJ2-7; the D is unclear. The CDR3 runs to 15 residues. CDR1 and CDR2 from the germline V gene are SGHRS and YFSETQ. V lost 4 bases to trimming and J lost 2 bases, with 16 bases between them. The CDR3 DNA sequence: TGCGCCAGCAGCCCGCACCCCTGGAGCCCCTACGAGCAGTACGTC. This sequence encodes CASSPHPWSPYEQYV.

This sequence joins TRBV19 and TRBJ1-5; D remains ambiguous. Germline V gene lookup returns CDR1 LNHDA and CDR2 SQIVND (reference sequence). Trimming removed 3 bases from V and 0 bases from J, with 9 bases in between. This CDR3 is built from 15 residues. The CDR3 region is CASSILFRSNQPQHF. CDR3 bases: TGTGCCAGTAGTATTCTTTTTCGTAGCAATCAGCCCCAGCATTTT.

This chain uses TRBV2 with TRBJ1-1, with D perhaps matching TRBD1 (6 bases). CDR1 SNHLY and CDR2 FYNNEI come from the germline V gene. The CDR3 has 13 amino acids. V dropped 10 bases and J dropped 4 bases, with 16 bases sitting between them. This chain's CDR3 is CATTVGQRTEAFF. CDR3 coding DNA: TGTGCCACCACCGTAGGACAGCGCACTGAAGCTTTCTTT.

The count of this clone is one. CDR3 sequence (DNA): TGTGCCAGCAGCTCCAGGGTCACAGATACGCAGTATTTT. Translated, it gives CASSSRVTDTQYF. This chain links TRBV11-3 with TRBJ2-3; possibly TRBD1 for D (5 bases). The CDR3 length is 13 residues. The V and J ends lost 4 bases and 2 bases respectively, with 7 bases between them. CDR1 and CDR2 from the germline V gene are SGHNT and YENEEA.

This clone was detected a few times. The chain has TRBV3-1 (or the pseudogene TRBV3-2) and TRBJ2-2; D not certain. The CDR3 covers 18 residues. V was pared by 1 base and J by 5 bases, with 20 bases between. Per germline, CDR1 LGHDT and CDR2 YNNKEL (reference sequence). CDR3 in amino acids: CASSQARRFGTRTGELFF. DNA of the CDR3: TGTGCCAGCAGCCAAGCCCGTCGGTTCGGAACCCGGACCGGGGAGCTGTTTTTT.

The chain combines TRBV20-1 with TRBJ2-3; TRBD2 matches at 11 bases. The CDR3 spans 16 residues. Germline assignment: CDR1 DFQATT and CDR2 SNEGSKA (reference sequence). V shed 3 bases, J shed 3 bases, and the junction held 8 bases outside the gene matches. CDR3 sequence: CSASDPIAGGTDTQYF. DNA for the CDR3: TGCAGTGCTAGTGACCCCATAGCGGGGGGGACAGATACGCAGTATTTT.

The chain combines TRBV5-3 with TRBJ2-7; the D is unclear. TRBV5-3 is classed as an ORF, of uncertain function. V was shortened by 0 bases and J by 2 bases, with 6 bases between the two germline ends. The CDR3 consists of 13 residues. CDR3 bases: TGTGCCAGAAGCTTGGCCACGACCTACGAGCAGTACGTC. This codes for CARSLATTYEQYV.

The gene calls are TRBV5-6 and TRBJ2-5; TRBD1 matches at 7 bases. The CDR3 loop spans 14 amino acids. Looked up from germline, CDR1 is SGHDT and CDR2 is YYEEEE. Trimming took 2 bases from V and 3 from J; bases not matched to a gene: 4. CDR3 protein: CASSFPTGKETQYF. CDR3 nucleotide sequence: TGTGCCAGCAGCTTCCCGACAGGGAAAGAGACCCAGTACTTC.

The chain has TRBV6-6 and TRBJ1-6, with D maybe TRBD1 (5 bases). The CDR3 spans 13 residues. Germline assignment: CDR1 MNHNY and CDR2 SVGAGI (reference sequence). With 6 bases removed from V and 4 bases from J, the gap between germline ends came to 7 bases. For the CDR3, the DNA is TGTGCCAGCAGAGGGGAGTATAATTCACCCCTCCACTTT. It encodes CASRGEYNSPLHF.

The rearrangement uses TRBV6-2 or TRBV6-3 and TRBJ2-7; TRBD2 might be the D (6 bases). Germline loops: CDR1 MNHEY, CDR2 SVGEGT. The length of the CDR3 is 14 residues. The V and J ends lost 2 bases and 4 bases respectively, with 12 bases between them. The CDR3 DNA sequence: TGTGCCAGCAGTTACAACACGGGGGAGTACGAGCAGTACGTC. This gives the protein CASSYNTGEYEQYV.

The chain combines TRBV28 with TRBJ1-2; 8 bases match TRBD1. CDR3 size: 14 residues. V shed 6 bases, J shed 6 bases, and the junction held 9 bases outside the gene matches. Germline V gene sequence: CDR1 MDHEN, CDR2 SYDVKM. CDR3: CASSSSGQGHGYTF. In DNA form, the CDR3 reads TGTGCCAGCAGCAGCTCCGGACAGGGCCATGGCTACACCTTC.

This chain uses TRBV24-1 with TRBJ2-1, with D perhaps TRBD1 (6 bases). Germline CDR1 is KGHDR and CDR2 is SFDVKD. The ends were cut back, 12 bases at V and 8 bases at J, with 13 bases in the middle. This CDR3 is built from 11 residues. The CDR3: CASQGRDEQFF. CDR3 nucleotides: TGTGCCTCACAGGGTAGAGATGAGCAGTTCTTC.

This clone was recorded a few times. V and J are TRBV4-3 and TRBJ2-3; no clear D gene. The CDR3 has 15 residues. The V end lost 3 bases, the J end lost 2 bases, and 12 bases lay between the germline ends. Germline lookup yields CDR1 LGHNA and CDR2 YSLEER. The CDR3 loop is CASSQNRLNTDTQYF. The CDR3 DNA sequence: TGCGCCAGCAGCCAGAATAGACTCAACACAGATACGCAGTATTTT.

The genes are TRBV3-1 (or the pseudogene TRBV3-2) and TRBJ1-1; 8 bases are shared with TRBD1. This CDR3 region has 14 residues. V shed 6 bases, J shed 4 bases, and the junction held 7 bases outside the gene matches. CDR1 and CDR2 (germline): LGHDT, YNNKEL (reference sequence). The DNA for the CDR3 is TGTGCCAGCAGGCTACAAGACAGGGGCACTGAAGCTTTCTTT. This sequence encodes CASRLQDRGTEAFF.

V and J are TRBV5-8 and TRBJ2-5; D gene ambiguous. V gave up 7 bases and J gave up 1 base, with 14 bases separating them. This CDR3 region has 14 residues. Germline-derived CDR1 and CDR2 are SGHTS and YDEGEE. The CDR3 here is CASCPTLTQETQYF. In DNA form, the CDR3 reads TGTGCCAGCTGTCCCACCCTTACCCAAGAGACCCAGTACTTC.

The chain employs TRBV28 and TRBJ1-6, with 7 bases matching TRBD1. V lost 5 bases and J lost 15; bases outside the gene matches: 13. The CDR3 is made up of 14 amino acids. CDR1 and CDR2 (germline): MDHEN, SYDVKM. The CDR3 DNA sequence: TGTGCCAGCAGTCTCTACTCCGGGACAGATCTCCTCCACTTT. It encodes CASSLYSGTDLLHF.

The chain carries TRBV27 and TRBJ2-3, with 8 nucleotides matching TRBD2. V shed 0 bases, J shed 6 bases, and the junction held 8 bases outside the gene matches. The CDR3 is 16 amino acids. The V gene's germline CDR1 is MNHEY and CDR2 SMNVEV (reference sequence). The DNA of the CDR3 is TGTGCCAGCAGTTTATCGTCGGGAGGGCCCCCTGATACGCAGTATTTT. Its translation: CASSLSSGGPPDTQYF.

The chain employs TRBV19 and TRBJ2-1, with D possibly TRBD2 on 5 matching bases. Trimming pared 2 bases from V and 4 bases from J, leaving 15 bases between. The CDR3 runs 16 residues. Germline V CDR1 and CDR2: LNHDA, SQIVND (reference sequence). The CDR3 loop reads CASSISSRVLYNEQFF. In DNA form, the CDR3 reads TGTGCCAGTAGTATAAGTTCGCGGGTCCTATACAATGAGCAGTTCTTC.

The rearrangement joins TRBV30 to TRBJ2-3, with TRBD1 matching over 9 bases. This CDR3 comprises 14 residues. Germline CDR1 and CDR2: GTSNPN and SVGIG (reference sequence). J was trimmed by 0 bases and V by 3 bases; bases with no gene match: 1. CDR3 nucleotide sequence: TGTGCCTGGAGGACAGGGGGGAGCACAGATACGCAGTATTTT. It yields the protein CAWRTGGSTDTQYF.

The chain uses TRBV2 and TRBJ1-2; D uncertain. V dropped 1 base and J dropped 4 bases, with 4 bases sitting between them. Germline CDR1 is SNHLY and CDR2 is FYNNEI. CDR3 length equals 12 residues. CDR3 in DNA: TGTGCCAGCAGTGAAGGGTCCTATGGCTACACCTTC. Its translation is CASSEGSYGYTF.

This clone was found once. The rearrangement joins TRBV21-1 to TRBJ1-1; the table's D call of TRBD1 was not tested on the DNA. TRBV21-1 is termed a pseudogene. CDR3 length: 19 amino acids. The CDR3 DNA reads as TGTGCCAGCAGCAAAGCGCTTTTTGTACAGGGGGCCCGAGAAACTGAAGCTTTCTTT. Its protein is CASSKALFVQGARETEAFF.